Listed here are 31 T cell receptor beta chains from one sample, sequenced in a study of shared clonotypes between healthy human individuals (TCRdb year 2020). The receptor library was made with the immunoSEQ multiplex PCR assay. Drawn from immuneACCESS, this table holds only the in-frame rearrangements with V and J called that TCRdb kept. Clones are partly lost; checked studies trace under half to an unresolved V gene and leave the rest unexplained. In all, the sample holds over 950,000 clones, and roughly 80% of those were seen once. The ten largest clones add up to 0.89% of the sample. The sample comprised memory CD4+ T cells from PBMCs. The cell subset or site label here, explained by the study, means: CD45RA-negative fraction. Receptors were obtained from a man in his late teens or twenties in good health. Some clones in this sample may be carry-over from other donors' samples.

The chain joins TRBV6-5 to TRBJ2-7; TRBD2 might be the D (5 bases). This CDR3 has 14 amino acids. Germline V gene data show CDR1 as MNHEY and CDR2 as SVGAGI. Trimming cost V 5 bases and J 2 bases, with 13 bases left between them. The CDR3 region is CASSVLDGTYEQYF. CDR3 DNA: TGTGCCAGCAGTGTATTGGACGGGACCTACGAGCAGTACTTC.

The chain is built from TRBV6-1 and TRBJ2-7; 7 nucleotides align to TRBD1. This CDR3 is built from 15 residues. The ends lost 3 bases at V and 2 bases at J; junction bases unmatched: 7. Germline CDR1 reads MNHNS; CDR2 reads SASEGT. CDR3 in amino acids: CASSDPQGVTYEQYF. The CDR3 DNA sequence: TGTGCCAGCAGTGACCCCCAGGGGGTTACCTACGAGCAGTACTTC.

The genes are TRBV9 and TRBJ2-3; D uncertain. The CDR3 has 14 residues. Germline CDR1 reads SGDLS; CDR2 reads YYNGEE. V lost 3 bases and J lost 8, with 16 bases in between. CDR3 nucleotide sequence: TGTGCCAGCAGCGGCGGAAGTTTGTGGGCTACGCAGTATTTT. This sequence encodes CASSGGSLWATQYF.

There are a few counts of this clone. The chain links TRBV5-1 to TRBJ2-7, with 7 bases aligning to TRBD2. V dropped 5 bases and J dropped 3; count of bases not matched to a gene: 8. This CDR3 region has 14 residues. Germline V gene data show CDR1 as SGHRS and CDR2 as YFSETQ. CDR3: CASRTLANDYEQYF. Here the CDR3 DNA reads TGCGCCAGCAGAACACTAGCGAACGACTACGAGCAGTACTTC.

This chain connects TRBV6-7 to TRBJ2-4; TRBD1 agrees at 7 bases. TRBV6-7 is given ORF status, its function remaining uncertain. The CDR3 is made up of 16 amino acids. V shed 7 bases, J shed 2 bases, and the junction held 11 bases outside the gene matches. This chain's CDR3 is CASIVQGLETKNIQYF. The CDR3 DNA reads TGTGCCAGCATTGTACAGGGGTTGGAAACCAAAAACATTCAGTACTTC.

This chain joins TRBV2 and TRBJ1-5; D perhaps matches TRBD1 (5 bases). Germline CDR1 and CDR2: SNHLY and FYNNEI. The CDR3 runs 16 residues. Between the trimmed V and J ends, which lost 4 bases and 2 bases, there was a span of 15 bases. Written as DNA, the CDR3 is TGTGCCAGCAGTGGGGTTCGGGGAGGGGGCAATCAGCCCCAGCATTTT. Translation gives CASSGVRGGGNQPQHF.

The rearrangement links TRBV5-6 to TRBJ2-3; TRBD2 might be the D (5 bases). This CDR3 is built from 14 residues. CDR1 is SGHDT, CDR2 YYEEEE, per germline. The ends were cut back, 3 bases at V and 4 bases at J, with 12 bases in the middle. The CDR3 loop reads CASSSGKLPDTQYF. The CDR3 coding sequence is TGTGCCAGCAGCTCGGGAAAACTCCCAGATACGCAGTATTTT.

The chain is built from TRBV4-1 and TRBJ2-3; 12 bases fit TRBD2. With V trimmed by 0 bases and J by 2 bases, 3 bases remained unmatched. Looked up from germline, CDR1 is MGHRA and CDR2 is YSYEKL. This CDR3 is 17 amino acids long. The CDR3 region has the DNA TGCGCCAGCAGCCAAGAGCCTAGCGGGAGGGTCACAGATACGCAGTATTTT. Translation: CASSQEPSGRVTDTQYF.

The chain links TRBV27 to TRBJ2-1; D is undetermined. Germline CDR1 and CDR2: MNHEY and SMNVEV (reference sequence). The germline V and J ends were trimmed by 7 bases and 8 bases, with 9 bases remaining between them. CDR3 length: 11 amino acids. In DNA form, the CDR3 reads TGTGCCAGCAAAAACGTCCATGAGCAGTTCTTC. It encodes CASKNVHEQFF.

V is TRBV14 and J is TRBJ2-2; no clear D gene. CDR1 SGHDN and CDR2 FVKESK come from the germline V gene. Trimming took 2 bases from V and 2 from J, leaving 6 bases between them. This CDR3 has 14 amino acids. The CDR3 is CASSQSINTGELFF. As DNA, the CDR3 is TGTGCCAGCAGCCAATCCATAAACACCGGGGAGCTGTTTTTT. The full variable domain, completed using reference TRBV14 and TRBJ2-2, is EAGVTQFPSHSVIEKGQTVTLRCDPISGHDNLYWYRRVMGKEIKFLLHFVKESKQDESGMPNNRFLAERTGGTYSTLKVQPAELEDSGVYFCASSQSINTGELFFGEGSRLTVL.

The CDR3 sequence is CASSPDRYTNNQPQHF. The DNA of the CDR3 is TGTGCCAGCAGCCCGGACCGCTATACAAACAATCAGCCCCAGCATTTT. The V call is TRBV2, the J call TRBJ1-5; D is unclear. V was cut by 6 bases and J by 3 bases, with 18 bases left in between. The CDR3 length is 16 residues. Germline V gene data show CDR1 as SNHLY and CDR2 as FYNNEI.

The rearrangement links TRBV5-4 to TRBJ2-4; the D is unclear. Deletions cut 0 bases from V and 3 bases from J, with 10 bases between. The CDR3 spans 15 residues. Per germline, CDR1 SGHNT and CDR2 YYREEE (reference sequence). The DNA for the CDR3 is TGTGCCAGCAGCTTGGATAGGCGAGGCAAAAACATTCAGTACTTC. Its translation is CASSLDRRGKNIQYF.

Note on this clone: This sequence may be a read error, since a much larger clone differs from it by one base. The same CDR3 is also encoded by other DNA sequences in this sample. The chain combines TRBV30 with TRBJ1-3; D is unclear. V was trimmed by 0 bases and J by 5 bases, leaving 8 bases between them. CDR1 is GTSNPN and CDR2 is SVGIG in the germline V gene (reference sequence). The CDR3 length is 13 residues. The CDR3: CAWSVNGRNTIYF. The CDR3 DNA sequence: TGTGCCTGGAGTGTTAACGGCAGAAACACCATATATTTT.

The chain carries TRBV6-1 and TRBJ1-5; weak D call: TRBD1 (5 bases). Between the trimmed V and J ends, which lost 3 bases and 5 bases, there was a span of 14 bases. The germline gives CDR1 MNHNS, CDR2 SASEGT. The length of the CDR3 is 15 residues. This CDR3 is CASSELEQGYQPQHF. The CDR3 bases are TGTGCCAGCAGTGAGTTGGAGCAGGGCTATCAGCCCCAGCATTTT.

A note on this clone: The sample holds other DNA sequences that translate to the same CDR3. This rearrangement joins TRBV5-1 to TRBJ2-6; no clear D gene. Trimming removed 7 bases from V and 0 bases from J, with 11 bases in between. The CDR3 sequence is 15 residues long. The germline V gene encodes CDR1 SGHRS and CDR2 YFSETQ. The CDR3 here is CASSLVGSGANVLTF. The CDR3 nucleotides read TGCGCCAGCTCCTTGGTAGGCTCTGGGGCCAACGTCCTGACTTTC.

This clone was counted between two and nine times. The V gene is TRBV5-4, the J gene TRBJ2-3, with D possibly TRBD2 on 6 matching bases. Trimming took 2 bases from V and 4 from J, leaving 17 bases between them. This CDR3 contains 16 residues. CDR1 is SGHNT and CDR2 is YYREEE in the germline V gene (reference sequence). CDR3 region: CASSLGEGGNADTQYF. The CDR3 DNA reads TGTGCCAGCAGCTTAGGAGAAGGCGGGAACGCAGATACGCAGTATTTT.

DNA of the CDR3: TGTGCCAGCAGCGGCATAAGACGGGAAGCGGGAGATCGGTACAATGAGCAGTTCTTC. As protein: CASSGIRREAGDRYNEQFF. The rearrangement links TRBV2 to TRBJ2-1, with 8 bases lining up with TRBD2. J lost 4 bases, V lost 6 bases, and 20 bases had no gene match. The CDR3 is 19 amino acids. From germline, CDR1 is SNHLY and CDR2 FYNNEI.

This chain links TRBV5-1 with TRBJ2-7; 9 bases align to TRBD1. The CDR3 is 15 residues long. J gave up 6 bases and V 4 bases, and 11 bases lay outside the gene matches. The V gene's germline CDR1 is SGHRS and CDR2 YFSETQ. CDR3 sequence reads: CASSSDRGWASEQYF. The DNA for the CDR3 is TGCGCCAGCAGCAGTGACAGGGGGTGGGCGAGCGAGCAGTACTTC.

On this clone itself: Distinct nucleotide sequences in the sample also encode this CDR3. The genes are TRBV28 and TRBJ1-5, with unresolved D. V dropped 1 base and J dropped 5 bases, with 3 bases sitting between them. The CDR3 has 12 residues. Germline CDR1 and CDR2: MDHEN and SYDVKM. CDR3 sequence: CASSLSDQPQHF. DNA for the CDR3: TGTGCCAGCAGTTTATCGGATCAGCCCCAGCATTTT. The full variable domain, completed using reference TRBV28 and TRBJ1-5, is DVKVTQSSRYLVKRTGEKVFLECVQDMDHENMFWYRQDPGLGLRLIYFSYDVKMKEKGDIPEGYSVSREKKERFSLILESASTNQTSMYLCASSLSDQPQHFGDGTRLSIL.

The chain recombines TRBV2 with TRBJ1-3; no clear D gene. V dropped 6 bases and J dropped 0 bases, with 18 bases sitting between them. The CDR3 extends over 17 amino acids. Per the germline V gene, CDR1 is SNHLY and CDR2 is FYNNEI. The CDR3 is CASSSLGVRSSGNTIYF. The CDR3 bases are TGTGCCAGCAGCTCGCTCGGCGTCCGTAGCTCTGGAAACACCATATATTTT.

In this sample, this clone turned up once. V and J are TRBV6-1 and TRBJ2-7; TRBD1 matches at 11 bases. V lost 2 bases, J lost 7 bases, and 10 bases stayed unmatched. Germline loops: CDR1 MNHNS, CDR2 SASEGT. The CDR3 totals 16 residues. CDR3 protein: CASSELGDRGYREQYF. CDR3 DNA: TGTGCCAGCAGTGAATTAGGGGACAGGGGGTACAGGGAGCAGTACTTC.

This rearrangement joins TRBV7-3 to TRBJ1-3; D uncertain. The germline gives CDR1 SGHTA, CDR2 FQGTGA. The CDR3 contains 13 residues. Trimming left V 0 bases short and J 9 bases short, with 9 bases between. The CDR3 loop is CASSLTGGGTIYF. The CDR3 bases are TGTGCCAGCAGCTTAACAGGCGGAGGCACCATATATTTT.

The V call is TRBV2, the J call TRBJ2-3; unclear D gene. V dropped 10 bases and J dropped 2 bases, with 13 bases sitting between them. CDR1 is SNHLY, CDR2 FYNNEI, per germline. The CDR3 length is 13 residues. The CDR3 is CATCLFITDTQYF. The CDR3, as DNA: TGTGCCACGTGTCTATTCATCACAGATACGCAGTATTTT. The entire variable domain, with the rest obtained from reference TRBV2 and TRBJ2-3, is as follows: EPEVTQTPSHQVTQMGQEVILRCVPISNHLYFYWYRQILGQKVEFLVSFYNNEISEKSEIFDDQFSVERPDGSNFTLKIRSTKLEDSAMYFCATCLFITDTQYFGPGTRLTVL.

This chain links TRBV18 with TRBJ2-7; possible D gene TRBD2, 5 bases. Germline assignment: CDR1 KGHSH and CDR2 LQKENI. This CDR3 has 16 amino acids. V dropped 0 bases and J dropped 0 bases, with 12 bases sitting between them. The CDR3 DNA sequence: TGTGCCAGCTCACCACCGAGGGCGTCTCGCTCCTACGAGCAGTACTTC. Translation gives CASSPPRASRSYEQYF.

The chain recombines TRBV11-2 with TRBJ2-1, with D unclear. The V gene lost 0 bases and the J gene lost 4 bases, with 10 bases spanning the gap. Germline CDR1 SGHAT, CDR2 FQNNGV. CDR3 length equals 15 residues. The CDR3 coding sequence is TGTGCCAGCAGCTTAGAAGCGACCAATTACAATGAGCAGTTCTTC. It yields the protein CASSLEATNYNEQFF.

The chain joins TRBV13 to TRBJ2-3; perhaps TRBD2 as D (6 bases). CDR1 is PRHDT, CDR2 FYEKMQ, per germline (reference sequence). This CDR3 contains 15 residues. The germline V and J ends were trimmed by 8 bases and 1 base, with 16 bases remaining between them. DNA for the CDR3: TGTGCCAGCGGATTTGGGGGGAGACGCACAGATACGCAGTATTTT. Translation: CASGFGGRRTDTQYF.

The chain recombines TRBV28 with TRBJ1-2; D unresolved. The CDR3 covers 12 residues. The V end was cut by 7 bases, the J end by 5 bases, with 11 bases between. The germline V gene encodes CDR1 MDHEN and CDR2 SYDVKM. CDR3 region: CASISGEYGYTF. DNA for the CDR3: TGTGCCAGCATTTCCGGGGAATATGGCTACACCTTC.

This clone has just one count. The chain is built from TRBV7-2 and TRBJ1-2; tentative D call: TRBD1 (5 bases). Per the germline V gene, CDR1 is SGHTA and CDR2 is FQGNSA. V lost 5 bases and J 8 bases, leaving 18 bases between the germline ends. The CDR3 spans 14 residues. The CDR3 region has the DNA TGTGCCAGCAGCCCCAGTGGGGGAGTCGGGGGCTACACCTTC. Encoded protein: CASSPSGGVGGYTF.

In the case of this clone: The sample contains more than one DNA sequence encoding this CDR3. V is TRBV19 and J is TRBJ2-7, with D unclear. The CDR3 totals 15 residues. The V gene lost 0 bases and the J gene lost 0 bases, with 9 bases spanning the gap. Germline assignment: CDR1 LNHDA and CDR2 SQIVND (reference sequence). CDR3 DNA sequence: TGTGCCAGTAGTATAGATTCCCAGTCCTCCTACGAGCAGTACTTC. As protein: CASSIDSQSSYEQYF.

The chain carries TRBV2 and TRBJ2-1, with a tentative D call TRBD1 (6 bases). Trimming removed 6 bases from V and 4 bases from J, with 10 bases in between. CDR3 length equals 13 residues. CDR1 and CDR2 from the germline V gene are SNHLY and FYNNEI. The CDR3 DNA sequence: TGTGCCAGCAGGGCAGACAGGTACAATGAGCAGTTCTTC. Translation gives CASRADRYNEQFF.

About this clone: One base separates it from a far larger clone, so it is likely a read error. The rearrangement joins TRBV7-6 to TRBJ2-1; no clear D. This CDR3 is 15 amino acids long. V was trimmed by 1 base and J by 2 bases, leaving 9 bases between them. CDR1 and CDR2 from the germline V gene are SGHVS and FNYEAQ. The CDR3 reads CASSLVSEAYNEQFF. In DNA, the CDR3 is TGTGCCAGCAGCTTAGTTTCAGAGGCCTACAATGAGCAGTTCTTC. The variable domain in full, with the rest retrieved from reference TRBV7-6 and TRBJ2-1, is GAGVSQSPRYKVTKRGQDVALRCDPISGHVSLYWYRQALGQGPEFLTYFNYEAQQDKSGLPNDRFSAERPEGSISTLTIQRTEQRDSAMYRCASSLVSEAYNEQFFGPGTRLTVL.